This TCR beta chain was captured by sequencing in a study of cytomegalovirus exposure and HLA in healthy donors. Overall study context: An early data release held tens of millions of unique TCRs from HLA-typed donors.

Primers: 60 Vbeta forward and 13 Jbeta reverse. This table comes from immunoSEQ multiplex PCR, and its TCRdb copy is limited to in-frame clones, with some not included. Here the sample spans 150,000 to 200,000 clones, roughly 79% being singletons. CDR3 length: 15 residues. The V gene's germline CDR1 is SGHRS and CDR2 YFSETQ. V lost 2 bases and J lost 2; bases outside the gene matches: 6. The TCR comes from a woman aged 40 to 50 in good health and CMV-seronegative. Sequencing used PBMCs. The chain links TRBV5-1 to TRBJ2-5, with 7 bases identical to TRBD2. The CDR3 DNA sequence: TGCGCCAGCAGCTTCGGCGCGGGAGAACAAGAGACCCAGTACTTC. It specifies CASSFGAGEQETQYF.